Each of the 15 T cell receptor beta chains below was sequenced from the same sample in a study of blood T cell repertoires in COVID-19 (dated by TCRdb to about 2020). To prepare the library, the immunoSEQ multiplex PCR assay was applied. TCRdb mirrors the immuneACCESS table, restricted to in-frame sequences. Some clones are absent from its copies; in checked studies, under half trace to an unresolved V gene, and the reason for the others is unknown. The table for this sample lists some 45,000 clones; roughly 92% of them were counted only once. Roughly 8.3% of the sample is taken by the ten largest. The sequencing input was peripheral blood. These receptors originate from a man aged 50-59 years with active COVID-19.

The chain links TRBV2 to TRBJ1-6; 7 nucleotides line up with TRBD1. Germline V gene data show CDR1 as SNHLY and CDR2 as FYNNEI. V lost 6 bases and J lost 6; bases outside the gene matches: 11. The length of the CDR3 is 16 residues. The CDR3 coding sequence is TGTGCCAGCAGAACGGAGACAGGGATTGTTAATTCACCCCTCCACTTT. Its protein is CASRTETGIVNSPLHF.

The gene calls are TRBV29-1 and TRBJ2-7; possibly TRBD2 for D (5 bases). The V gene's germline CDR1 is SQVTM and CDR2 ANQGSEA. V lost 4 bases and J 2 bases, leaving 9 bases between the germline ends. CDR3 length: 12 residues. The CDR3 DNA sequence: TGCAGCGTTGTGGAGACTACCTACGAGCAGTACTTC. It translates to CSVVETTYEQYF.

The chain combines TRBV25-1 with TRBJ1-3; D is perhaps TRBD1 (5 bases). The V and J ends lost 6 bases and 4 bases respectively, with 13 bases between them. Germline loops: CDR1 MGHDK, CDR2 SYGVNS. The CDR3 has 14 amino acids. This CDR3 reads CASSSRVSGNTIYF. Written as DNA, the CDR3 is TGTGCCAGCAGCAGCAGGGTATCCGGAAACACCATATATTTT.

V is TRBV5-1 and J is TRBJ2-7; D might be TRBD2 (5 bases). V gave up 1 base and J gave up 0 bases, with 11 bases separating them. The CDR3 length is 15 residues. Germline V CDR1 and CDR2: SGHRS, YFSETQ. In DNA form, the CDR3 reads TGCGCCAGCAGCTTGTGGCCGGGGAGCTCCTACGAGCAGTACTTC. Encoded protein: CASSLWPGSSYEQYF.

The rearrangement uses TRBV2 and TRBJ2-6; D gene uncertain. The CDR3 sequence is 15 residues long. Germline V gene sequence: CDR1 SNHLY, CDR2 FYNNEI. V lost 3 bases, J lost 4 bases, and 10 bases lay in between. The CDR3 DNA follows: TGTGCCAGCAGTGATATGAGGATAGGGGCCAACGTCCTGACTTTC. It encodes CASSDMRIGANVLTF. The entire variable domain, with the rest obtained from reference TRBV2 and TRBJ2-6, is as follows: EPEVTQTPSHQVTQMGQEVILRCVPISNHLYFYWYRQILGQKVEFLVSFYNNEISEKSEIFDDQFSVERPDGSNFTLKIRSTKLEDSAMYFCASSDMRIGANVLTFGAGSRLTVL.

This chain links TRBV29-1 with TRBJ2-5; TRBD2 agrees at 10 bases. CDR1 SQVTM and CDR2 ANQGSEA come from the germline V gene. The junction had 11 bases not matched to a gene; V was cut back by 0 bases and J by 4 bases. The length of the CDR3 is 17 residues. CDR3 coding DNA: TGCAGCGTTGAAGATCTAGCGGGAGAAGCGAATGGAGAGACCCAGTACTTC. Translation: CSVEDLAGEANGETQYF.

V usage is TRBV2 and J usage is TRBJ2-1, with D possibly matching TRBD1 (5 bases). With 6 bases removed from V and 0 bases from J, the gap between germline ends came to 21 bases. The V gene's germline CDR1 is SNHLY and CDR2 FYNNEI. The CDR3 contains 18 residues. CDR3 residues: CASSDGQFFVSSYNEQFF. The CDR3 DNA reads as TGTGCCAGCAGCGACGGACAATTCTTCGTTAGCTCCTACAATGAGCAGTTCTTC.

This clone appeared a single time. CDR3 nucleotide sequence: TGTGCCGTGAGACCGGGACTAGCGGGAGTAGTTGTCGGGGAGCTGTTTTTT. Protein product: CAVRPGLAGVVVGELFF. The chain carries TRBV30 and TRBJ2-2; 14 bases align to TRBD2. The CDR3 runs 17 residues. Germline V CDR1 and CDR2: GTSNPN, SVGIG (reference sequence). The V and J ends lost 8 bases and 7 bases, in that order; junction bases with no gene match: 15.

The chain combines TRBV6-5 with TRBJ2-2; 8 bases are shared with TRBD2. With V trimmed by 0 bases and J by 5 bases, 5 bases remained unmatched. This CDR3 comprises 16 residues. Per germline, CDR1 MNHEY and CDR2 SVGAGI. CDR3 amino acids: CASSYSSSGSTGELFF. The CDR3 region has the DNA TGTGCCAGCAGTTACTCATCGAGCGGGAGTACCGGGGAGCTGTTTTTT.

The chain uses TRBV2 and TRBJ1-5; possible D gene TRBD1, 5 bases. The ends were cut back, 3 bases at V and 2 bases at J, with 11 bases in the middle. The CDR3 contains 15 residues. Germline assignment: CDR1 SNHLY and CDR2 FYNNEI. DNA for the CDR3: TGTGCCAGCAGTGACCCAGGGACTCGCAATCAGCCCCAGCATTTT. It yields the protein CASSDPGTRNQPQHF.

The table lists this clone with a count of one. This chain links TRBV28 with TRBJ2-5; 8 bases agree with TRBD1. This CDR3 comprises 14 residues. The germline V gene has CDR1 MDHEN and CDR2 SYDVKM. Trimming cost V 6 bases and J 5 bases; bases outside gene matches: 8. The CDR3 region has the DNA TGTGCCAGCAGACGTCGGACAGGGCGGGAGACCCAGTACTTC. Its protein product is CASRRRTGRETQYF.

The chain carries TRBV6-5 and TRBJ2-2; 7 nucleotides agree with TRBD1. V was clipped by 10 bases and J by 5 bases; unmatched bases: 7. This CDR3 comprises 13 residues. Per germline, CDR1 MNHEY and CDR2 SVGAGI. CDR3 amino acids: CAIRQGVTGELFF. The DNA for the CDR3 is TGTGCCATTAGACAGGGTGTAACCGGGGAGCTGTTTTTT.

The chain uses TRBV6-5 and TRBJ2-3, with a possible D match to TRBD2 (6 bases). Germline loops: CDR1 MNHEY, CDR2 SVGAGI. There are 14 residues in the CDR3. V was shortened by 7 bases and J by 6 bases, with 17 bases between the two germline ends. As DNA, the CDR3 is TGTGCCAGCACCATTCGGGGGAGTGGGGATACGCAGTATTTT. Residues: CASTIRGSGDTQYF.

The chain joins TRBV6-5 to TRBJ1-2; 10 bases match TRBD1. V lost 0 bases, J lost 8 bases, and 9 bases stayed unmatched. The V gene's germline CDR1 is MNHEY and CDR2 SVGAGI. This CDR3 contains 16 residues. The CDR3 sequence: CASSYSEDRGSSGYTF. The CDR3 nucleotides read TGTGCCAGCAGTTACTCGGAGGACAGGGGGTCGTCCGGCTACACCTTC.

V is TRBV11-2 and J is TRBJ2-7; possible D gene TRBD1, 6 bases. The CDR3 loop spans 18 amino acids. Germline CDR1 is SGHAT and CDR2 is FQNNGV. Trimming pared 1 base from V and 0 bases from J, leaving 19 bases between. In DNA form, the CDR3 reads TGTGCCAGCAGCTTAGGGTCCCGTACAGGGCAATTCTCCTACGAGCAGTACTTC. Residues: CASSLGSRTGQFSYEQYF.